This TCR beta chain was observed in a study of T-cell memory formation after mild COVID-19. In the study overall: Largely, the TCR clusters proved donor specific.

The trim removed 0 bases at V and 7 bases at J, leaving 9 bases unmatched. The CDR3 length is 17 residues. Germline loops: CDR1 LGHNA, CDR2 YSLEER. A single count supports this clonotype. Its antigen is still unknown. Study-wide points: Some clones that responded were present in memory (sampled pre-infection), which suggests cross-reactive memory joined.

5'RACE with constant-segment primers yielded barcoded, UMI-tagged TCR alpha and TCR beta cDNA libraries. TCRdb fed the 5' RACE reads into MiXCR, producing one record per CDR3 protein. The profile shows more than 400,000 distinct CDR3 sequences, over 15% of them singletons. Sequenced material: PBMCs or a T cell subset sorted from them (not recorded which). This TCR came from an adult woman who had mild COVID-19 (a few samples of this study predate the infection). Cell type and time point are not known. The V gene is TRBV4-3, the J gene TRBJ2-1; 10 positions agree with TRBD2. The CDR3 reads CASSQDSSGRAGNEQFF. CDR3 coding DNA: TGCGCCAGCAGCCAAGATAGCAGCGGGAGGGCCGGGAATGAGCAGTTCTTC.